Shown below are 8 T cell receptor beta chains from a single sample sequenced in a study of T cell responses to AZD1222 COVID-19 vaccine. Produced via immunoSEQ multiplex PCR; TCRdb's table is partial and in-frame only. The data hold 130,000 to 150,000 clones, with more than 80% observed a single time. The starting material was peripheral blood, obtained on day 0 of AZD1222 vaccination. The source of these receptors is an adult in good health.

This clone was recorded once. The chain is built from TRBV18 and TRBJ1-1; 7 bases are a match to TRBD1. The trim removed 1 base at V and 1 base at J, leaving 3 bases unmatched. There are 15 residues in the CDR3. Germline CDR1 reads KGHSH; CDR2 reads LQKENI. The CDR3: CASSPRGGENTEAFF. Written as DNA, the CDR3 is TGTGCCAGCTCACCACGAGGGGGCGAGAACACTGAAGCTTTCTTT.

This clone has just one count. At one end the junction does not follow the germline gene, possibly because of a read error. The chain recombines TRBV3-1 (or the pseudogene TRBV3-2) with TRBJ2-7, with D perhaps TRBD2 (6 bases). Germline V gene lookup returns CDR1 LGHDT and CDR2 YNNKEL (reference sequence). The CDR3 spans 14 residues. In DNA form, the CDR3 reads TGTGCCAACAGCCGCACGGGAGTCAACGGGGAGCAGTACTTC. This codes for CANSRTGVNGEQYF.

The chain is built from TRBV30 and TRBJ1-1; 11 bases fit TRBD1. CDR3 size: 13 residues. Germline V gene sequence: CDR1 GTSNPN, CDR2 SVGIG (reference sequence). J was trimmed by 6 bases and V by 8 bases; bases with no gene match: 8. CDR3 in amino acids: CAGKGQGAAEAFF. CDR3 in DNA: TGTGCCGGGAAAGGACAGGGGGCAGCTGAAGCTTTCTTT.

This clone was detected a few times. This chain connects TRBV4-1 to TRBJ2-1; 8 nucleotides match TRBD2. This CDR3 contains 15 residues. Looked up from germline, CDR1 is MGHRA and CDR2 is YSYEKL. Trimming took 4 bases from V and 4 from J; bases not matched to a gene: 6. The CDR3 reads CASSPSGGDYNEQFF. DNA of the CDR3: TGCGCCAGCAGCCCGTCGGGGGGGGATTACAATGAGCAGTTCTTC.

CDR3 sequence: CASSAQYSGFYEQYF. CDR3 in DNA: TGTGCCAGTAGTGCTCAATATAGCGGCTTCTACGAGCAGTACTTC. J is TRBJ2-7 and V is TRBV19; D possibly corresponds to TRBD2 (6 bases). Germline V gene lookup returns CDR1 LNHDA and CDR2 SQIVND (reference sequence). V was cut by 5 bases and J by 3 bases, with 17 bases left in between. The CDR3 is 15 residues long. Full variable domain (missing parts from reference TRBV19 and TRBJ2-7): DGGITQSPKYLFRKEGQNVTLSCEQNLNHDAMYWYRQDPGQGLRLIYYSQIVNDFQKGDIAEGYSVSREKKESFPLTVTSAQKNPTAFYLCASSAQYSGFYEQYFGPGTRLTVT.

CDR3 sequence reads: CASSQRQGWNTEAFF. As DNA, the CDR3 is TGTGCCAGCAGCCAGCGACAGGGGTGGAACACTGAAGCTTTCTTT. This rearrangement joins TRBV3-1 (or the pseudogene TRBV3-2) to TRBJ1-1, with 8 bases fitting TRBD1. CDR3 length: 15 residues. In germline, CDR1 is LGHDT, CDR2 YNNKEL (reference sequence). J was trimmed by 1 base and V by 3 bases; bases with no gene match: 4.

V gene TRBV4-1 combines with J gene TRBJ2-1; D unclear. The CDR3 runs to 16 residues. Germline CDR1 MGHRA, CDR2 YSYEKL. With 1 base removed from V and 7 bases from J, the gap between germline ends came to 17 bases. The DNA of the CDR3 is TGCGCCAGCAGCCAAGGGTACGGTAGCAGTAGGAATGAGCAGTTCTTC. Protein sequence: CASSQGYGSSRNEQFF.

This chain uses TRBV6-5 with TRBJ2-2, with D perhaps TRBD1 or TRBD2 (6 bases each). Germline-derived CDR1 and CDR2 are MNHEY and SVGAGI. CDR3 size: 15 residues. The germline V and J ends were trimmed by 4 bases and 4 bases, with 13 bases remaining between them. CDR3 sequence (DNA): TGTGCCAGCAGTTTAGACAGGAGGGGCACCGGGGAGCTGTTTTTT. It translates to CASSLDRRGTGELFF.